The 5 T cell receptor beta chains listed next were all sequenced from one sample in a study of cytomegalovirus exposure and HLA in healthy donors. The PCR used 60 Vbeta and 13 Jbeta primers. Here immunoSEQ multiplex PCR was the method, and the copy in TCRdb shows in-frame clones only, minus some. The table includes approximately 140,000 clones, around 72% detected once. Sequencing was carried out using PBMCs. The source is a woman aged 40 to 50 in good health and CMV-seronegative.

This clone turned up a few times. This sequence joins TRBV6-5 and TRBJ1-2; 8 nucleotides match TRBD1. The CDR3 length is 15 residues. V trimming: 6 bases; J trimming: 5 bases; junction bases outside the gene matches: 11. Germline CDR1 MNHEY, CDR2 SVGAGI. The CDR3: CASRLTGTGLYGYTF. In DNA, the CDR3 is TGTGCCAGCAGATTAACCGGGACAGGCCTATATGGCTACACCTTC.

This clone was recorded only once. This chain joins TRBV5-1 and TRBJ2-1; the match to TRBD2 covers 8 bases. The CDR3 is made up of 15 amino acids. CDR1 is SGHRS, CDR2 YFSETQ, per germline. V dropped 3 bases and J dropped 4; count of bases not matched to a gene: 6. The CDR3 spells CASSSGTSLYNEQFF. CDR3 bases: TGCGCCAGCAGCTCCGGGACTAGTTTGTACAATGAGCAGTTCTTC.

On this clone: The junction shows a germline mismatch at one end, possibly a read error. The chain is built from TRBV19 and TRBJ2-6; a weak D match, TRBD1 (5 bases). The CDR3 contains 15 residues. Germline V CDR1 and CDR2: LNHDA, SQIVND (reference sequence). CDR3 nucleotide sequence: TGTGCCAGTAGTATAGGTGGGTCTGGGGCCAACGGCCTGACTTTC. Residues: CASSIGGSGANGLTF.

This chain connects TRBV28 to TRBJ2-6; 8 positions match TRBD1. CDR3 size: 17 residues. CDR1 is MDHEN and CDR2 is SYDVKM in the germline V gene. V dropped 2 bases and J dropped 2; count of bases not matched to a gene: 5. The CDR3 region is CASSLIGTGTGANVLTF. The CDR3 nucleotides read TGTGCCAGCAGTTTAATAGGGACAGGCACTGGGGCCAACGTCCTGACTTTC.

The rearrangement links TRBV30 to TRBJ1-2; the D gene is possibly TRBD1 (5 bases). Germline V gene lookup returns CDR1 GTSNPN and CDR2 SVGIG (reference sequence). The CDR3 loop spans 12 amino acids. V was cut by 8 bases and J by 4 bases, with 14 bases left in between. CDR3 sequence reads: CARTTGSYGYTF. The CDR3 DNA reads TGTGCCAGAACCACAGGTTCCTATGGCTACACCTTC.